The next 8 T cell receptor beta chains were all read from a single sample in a study of cytomegalovirus exposure and HLA in healthy donors (dated by TCRdb to the late 2010s). Receptors were amplified or captured by the immunoSEQ multiplex PCR assay. For the multiplex PCR, a mixture combining 60 forward primers for TCR Vbeta segments and 13 reverse primers for TCR Jbeta segments was used. This immuneACCESS table, as held by TCRdb, lists in-frame sequences with V and J called but not all clones. Of the missing ones, under half trace to an unresolved V gene in checked studies; the others have no known cause. The sample table contains more than 95,000 clones; only one count was recorded for 70% to 75% of them. Around 1.7% of the sample comes from the top ten. Sequenced: PBMCs. Every receptor here comes from a woman aged 18-29 years in good health and CMV-seronegative.

The V call is TRBV7-6, the J call TRBJ1-2; D uncertain. Germline V gene sequence: CDR1 SGHVS, CDR2 FNYEAQ. V was trimmed by 5 bases and J by 4 bases, leaving 11 bases between them. This CDR3 spans 13 amino acids. In DNA, the CDR3 is TGTGCCAGCAGCCCCCGGGGATCCTATGGCTACACCTTC. This sequence encodes CASSPRGSYGYTF.

The J gene is TRBJ1-1, the V gene TRBV30, with D maybe TRBD1 (6 bases). The CDR3 contains 14 residues. V lost 1 base and J 6 bases, leaving 15 bases between the germline ends. In germline, CDR1 is GTSNPN, CDR2 SVGIG (reference sequence). CDR3 sequence: CAWSGGQMRAEAFF. The DNA of the CDR3 is TGTGCCTGGAGTGGGGGACAAATGAGGGCTGAAGCTTTCTTT. Using reference TRBV30 and TRBJ1-1 for the parts outside the CDR3, the full variable domain is SQTIHQWPATLVQPVGSPLSLECTVEGTSNPNLYWYRQAAGRGLQLLFYSVGIGQISSEVPQNLSASRPQDRQFILSSKKLLLSDSGFYLCAWSGGQMRAEAFFGQGTRLTVV.

On this clone itself: The same CDR3 also results from other DNA sequences found in this sample. In DNA, the CDR3 is TGTGCCAGCAGTACTCCCAAGGGTCAGGGGATATCCAATCAGCCCCAGCATTTT. This codes for CASSTPKGQGISNQPQHF. V and J are TRBV2 and TRBJ1-5; D is perhaps TRBD1 (6 bases). The CDR3 has 18 residues. Between the trimmed V and J ends, which lost 5 bases and 3 bases, there was a span of 23 bases. Germline V gene lookup returns CDR1 SNHLY and CDR2 FYNNEI.

The J gene is TRBJ2-7, the V gene TRBV5-4, with D maybe TRBD2 (5 bases). CDR1 and CDR2 from the germline V gene are SGHNT and YYREEE (reference sequence). The length of the CDR3 is 14 residues. V was shortened by 2 bases and J by 5 bases, with 14 bases between the two germline ends. DNA for the CDR3: TGTGCCAGCAGCTTTCAGGCCGGGGAAAACGAGCAGTACTTC. This sequence encodes CASSFQAGENEQYF.

This clone has only a few counts. V usage is TRBV4-1 and J usage is TRBJ1-5; D not certain. The V gene lost 1 base and the J gene lost 1 base, with 11 bases spanning the gap. Germline V gene lookup returns CDR1 MGHRA and CDR2 YSYEKL. The CDR3 runs to 16 residues. CDR3 region: CASSQGAERSNQPQHF. DNA for the CDR3: TGCGCCAGCAGCCAAGGCGCGGAGAGGAGCAATCAGCCCCAGCATTTT.

This clone was seen once. The rearrangement joins TRBV7-9 to TRBJ2-5; the D gene is possibly TRBD1 (6 bases). The CDR3 extends over 14 amino acids. CDR1 and CDR2 (germline): SEHNR, FQNEAQ (reference sequence). V lost 6 bases, J lost 2 bases, and 13 bases lay in between. Written as DNA, the CDR3 is TGTGCCAGCAGACAGGACAGTACACAAGAGACCCAGTACTTC. This gives the protein CASRQDSTQETQYF.

This clone was detected a few times. The rearrangement uses TRBV28 and TRBJ2-2, with 11 bases fitting TRBD1. This CDR3 has 16 residues. Trimming took 4 bases from V and 3 from J; bases not matched to a gene: 4. CDR1 and CDR2 (germline): MDHEN, SYDVKM. The CDR3 region has the DNA TGTGCCAGCAGTTCATGGGACAGGGGGGACACCGGGGAGCTGTTTTTT. Translation gives CASSSWDRGDTGELFF. The full variable domain, in which reference TRBV28 and TRBJ2-2 provide the parts outside the CDR3, is DVKVTQSSRYLVKRTGEKVFLECVQDMDHENMFWYRQDPGLGLRLIYFSYDVKMKEKGDIPEGYSVSREKKERFSLILESASTNQTSMYLCASSSWDRGDTGELFFGEGSRLTVL.

This clone showed up just a few times. Other DNA sequences of this sample code for an identical CDR3. V and J are TRBV6-5 and TRBJ1-4; 10 bases align to TRBD1. Germline V CDR1 and CDR2: MNHEY, SVGAGI. V dropped 0 bases and J dropped 6; count of bases not matched to a gene: 1. The CDR3 totals 15 residues. The CDR3 region is CASSYSGTGDEKLFF. As DNA, the CDR3 is TGTGCCAGCAGTTACTCCGGGACAGGGGATGAAAAACTGTTTTTT.